The following is a T cell receptor beta chain sequence with its context. The antigen is unknown. The data stem from a study of CD8+CD57+ T cells in acquired aplastic anemia. Background on the study: Healthy donors had, on average, approximately 9.9 million reads for their CD4+ cells.

Study outcomes and limitations: In CD8+ cells, Simpson's diversity showed no significant difference between patients and controls. Around 30 was the count of CD8+ CDR3 sequences that patients shared with controls.

The germline gives CDR1 MDHEN, CDR2 SYDVKM. CDR3 length equals 14 residues. Germline trimming cut 7 bases from V and 2 bases from J; bases unmatched to any gene: 5. Template material for TCR beta VDJ and CDR3 profiling consisted of genomic DNA. TCRdb redid the calling of the reads with MiXCR, one entry per CDR3 protein. This table holds roughly 64,000 distinct CDR3 sequences, about 50% found once. The sequencing input was sorted CD4+, CD8+, or CD8+CD57+ T cells (not recorded which) from PBMCs. This receptor was identified in a human donor in good health, serving as a control. This rearrangement joins TRBV28 to TRBJ2-7; 10 bases agree with TRBD2. The CDR3 protein is CASKSSGSPYEQYF. Here the CDR3 DNA reads TGTGCCAGCAAATCTAGCGGGAGTCCCTACGAGCAGTACTTC.